The sequence of this TCR beta chain was determined in a study of cytomegalovirus exposure and HLA in healthy donors. Turning to the study itself: A later analysis reported the same platform for the roughly 110 validation repertoires and the approximately 670 first-cohort repertoires. Regarding the study as a whole: Both high specificity and high sensitivity reportedly marked the classifier's diagnosis of cytomegalovirus status. Specificity of a few CMV-associated chains for CMV antigens was verified in vitro. The authors listed 150 to 200 TCR beta chains as cytomegalovirus-associated.

This clone was seen a handful of times. What it binds is unknown. Data came from immunoSEQ multiplex PCR; TCRdb stores just in-frame clones and leaves some out. Counted here are some 170,000 clones, around 92% occurring once; the ten biggest clones make up 4% to 4.5%. The receptor was isolated from a young man in good health and CMV-seropositive. Sequenced material: PBMCs.

The CDR3 bases are TGTGCCAGCAGCACCGGGACACCCACTGGCTACACCTTC. This translates into CASSTGTPTGYTF. V usage is TRBV28 and J usage is TRBJ1-2; TRBD1 might be the D (6 bases). Germline CDR1 and CDR2: MDHEN and SYDVKM. The CDR3 sequence is 13 residues long. V was trimmed by 6 bases and J by 7 bases, leaving 15 bases between them.